This record concerns one T cell receptor beta chain sequence. The antigen remains unidentified. The CDR3 totals 16 residues. The data belong to a study of PD-1 blockade in classical Hodgkin lymphoma. Findings and limits, study-wide: Whatever underlies the repertoire differences (possibly disease activity or prior therapy) remains undefined. With CD4+ cells, TCR diversity rose significantly by C4D1, but not with CD8+ cells. Baseline TCR diversity was reportedly lower in newly diagnosed patients than in healthy donors. It was reported as lower still in relapsed/refractory patients. Excluded were patients who started nivolumab under 1 year after ASCT, a group that had lower diversity.

Time point described: cycle 4 day 1 (C4D1), after about 6 weeks of nivolumab. Each and every patient relapsed after autologous stem cell transplantation, and patients got differing brentuximab vedotin exposure. Clones were sequenced by immunoSEQ multiplex PCR, and TCRdb holds only the in-frame ones, with some missing. The top ten clones hold over 7.5% of a sample with roughly 100,000 clones, more than 70% of them seen once. The chain links TRBV21-1 to TRBJ2-7; the table's D call, TRBD2, has no DNA check behind it. TRBV21-1 is a documented pseudogene. This clonotype was obtained from a human donor with classical Hodgkin lymphoma. The sequencing here drew on peripheral blood mononuclear cells (PBMCs), taken before the fourth cycle of nivolumab. The CDR3 here is CASSKTPQQTNYEQYF. In DNA, the CDR3 is TGTGCCAGCAGCAAAACCCCCCAACAGACTAATTACGAGCAGTACTTC.